The 17 T cell receptor beta chains in this list originate from one sample, sequenced in a study of T cell repertoires in cytomegalovirus infection. TCRdb passed the reads through MiXCR, listing each CDR3 protein once. Of fewer than 1,000,000 distinct CDR3 sequences in the sample, around 32% are singletons; the top ten hold over 10%. These receptors have no known antigen. Sample: cultured CD8+ T cells from PBMCs, taken from culture after CMV antigen stimulation. All receptors derive from a human donor in good health (CMV status not recorded). Some clones in this sample may be carry-over from other donors' samples.

The chain links TRBV29-1 to TRBJ2-3; D gene ambiguous. V lost 3 bases and J 5 bases, leaving 15 bases between the germline ends. Germline loops: CDR1 SQVTM, CDR2 ANQGSEA. There are 14 residues in the CDR3. CDR3 nucleotide sequence: TGCAGCGTTGAGGCAGGTCCTTGGCTAGATACGCAGTATTTT. Translation: CSVEAGPWLDTQYF.

This rearrangement joins TRBV3-1 to TRBJ1-2; D is unresolved. The germline V gene has CDR1 LGHDT and CDR2 YNNKEL (reference sequence). CDR3 length: 15 amino acids. Trimming took off 3 bases at V and 4 bases at J, with 15 bases between the two ends. This CDR3 reads CASSHQDRIRYGYTF. The DNA for the CDR3 is TGTGCCAGCAGCCACCAGGATCGGATCCGCTATGGCTACACCTTC.

This clonotype was seen ten or more times. CDR3 coding DNA: TGTGCCAGCAGTTTCATCCAGGGAAACACTGAAGCTTTCTTT. This encodes CASSFIQGNTEAFF. The genes are TRBV28 and TRBJ1-1; D possibly corresponds to TRBD1 (5 bases). The germline gives CDR1 MDHEN, CDR2 SYDVKM. V lost 3 bases and J 2 bases, leaving 10 bases between the germline ends. The CDR3 sequence is 14 residues long.

This clonotype appeared a few times. The rearrangement links TRBV6-5 to TRBJ1-1; the D is unclear. This CDR3 spans 12 amino acids. From germline, CDR1 is MNHEY and CDR2 SVGAGI. The V end was cut by 4 bases, the J end by 11 bases, with 14 bases between. CDR3 region: CASSSPFREAFF. DNA of the CDR3: TGTGCCAGCAGTTCCCCGTTCCGGGAGGCTTTCTTT.

The rearrangement uses TRBV7-9 and TRBJ1-6; the match to TRBD1 covers 7 bases. This CDR3 comprises 13 residues. Germline V gene data show CDR1 as SEHNR and CDR2 as FQNEAQ (reference sequence). Trimming cost V 5 bases and J 10 bases; bases outside gene matches: 5. The CDR3 region is CASSRDSSSPLHF. The CDR3 bases are TGTGCCAGCAGCCGGGACAGTTCCTCACCCCTCCACTTT.

The CDR3 nucleotides read TGTGCCAGCAGCTCCGGACTAGCGGGGAACTACGAGCAGTACTTC. Amino acid sequence: CASSSGLAGNYEQYF. The rearrangement joins TRBV7-6 to TRBJ2-7; 12 bases are a match to TRBD2. CDR3 size: 15 residues. Trimming removed 4 bases from V and 3 bases from J; junction bases left unmatched: 4. From germline, CDR1 is SGHVS and CDR2 FNYEAQ. Combining the CDR3 with reference TRBV7-6 and TRBJ2-7 gives the whole variable domain GAGVSQSPRYKVTKRGQDVALRCDPISGHVSLYWYRQALGQGPEFLTYFNYEAQQDKSGLPNDRFSAERPEGSISTLTIQRTEQRDSAMYRCASSSGLAGNYEQYFGPGTRLTVT.

This clonotype was found a few times. V and J are TRBV7-2 and TRBJ1-1, with a tentative D call TRBD1 (5 bases). The CDR3 has 12 amino acids. The V gene lost 4 bases and the J gene lost 6 bases, with 9 bases spanning the gap. CDR1 is SGHTA and CDR2 is FQGNSA in the germline V gene. The CDR3: CASSWGRSEAFF. For the CDR3, the DNA is TGTGCCAGCAGCTGGGGGAGGTCTGAAGCTTTCTTT.

The CDR3 here is CASAQEGGREETQYF. CDR3 coding DNA: TGTGCCAGCGCCCAAGAAGGGGGCCGGGAAGAGACCCAGTACTTC. The chain couples TRBV9 to TRBJ2-5, with 7 bases matching TRBD1. The J segment lost 3 bases and the V segment lost 7 bases, leaving 12 bases of the junction unmatched. Germline V gene sequence: CDR1 SGDLS, CDR2 YYNGEE. The CDR3 has 15 residues.

This clonotype has only a few counts. This chain uses TRBV13 with TRBJ1-1; D is possibly TRBD1 (6 bases). CDR3 size: 13 residues. The V gene's germline CDR1 is PRHDT and CDR2 FYEKMQ (reference sequence). Deletions cut 5 bases from V and 3 bases from J, with 10 bases between. The CDR3 sequence is CASSVGQHTEAFF. In DNA form, the CDR3 reads TGTGCCAGCAGCGTCGGACAGCACACTGAAGCTTTCTTT.

This clonotype was recorded once. CDR3 residues: CASSEETHEAGELFF. CDR3 coding DNA: TGTGCCAGCAGTGAAGAAACCCATGAGGCCGGGGAGCTGTTTTTT. The chain couples TRBV2 to TRBJ2-2; D is undetermined. With 1 base removed from V and 6 bases from J, the gap between germline ends came to 12 bases. The CDR3 covers 15 residues. Germline CDR1 SNHLY, CDR2 FYNNEI.

This clonotype was observed many times. V gene TRBV7-6 combines with J gene TRBJ1-1, with 7 bases matching TRBD1. Germline V lookup: CDR1 SGHVS, CDR2 FNYEAQ. V gave up 5 bases and J gave up 1 base; unmatched junction bases: 13. This CDR3 has 17 residues. The CDR3 DNA reads as TGTGCCAGCAGCCTACGGGGGGGACAGCGCCGGAACACTGAAGCTTTCTTT. Its translation is CASSLRGGQRRNTEAFF.

This chain connects TRBV13 to TRBJ2-1; no firm D call. Germline loops: CDR1 PRHDT, CDR2 FYEKMQ (reference sequence). This CDR3 contains 11 residues. The germline V and J ends were trimmed by 4 bases and 8 bases, with 6 bases remaining between them. The DNA of the CDR3 is TGTGCCAGCAGCTCCCAGTATGAGCAGTTCTTC. Translated, it gives CASSSQYEQFF.

This clonotype was observed once. Being one base from a much bigger clone, this may be a read error. V and J are TRBV7-8 and TRBJ1-1; D unresolved. This CDR3 is built from 15 residues. Per the germline V gene, CDR1 is SGHVS and CDR2 is FQNEAQ. This CDR3 is CASSFSRTGNTEDFF. The CDR3 DNA reads TGTGCCAGCAGCTTTAGCCGGACGGGGAACACTGAAGATTTCTTT.

A word on this clonotype: An end of the junction does not agree with germline; a read error may underlie this. The genes are TRBV7-9 and TRBJ2-3; no definite D call. The CDR3 has 16 amino acids. Germline values: CDR1 SEHNR, CDR2 FQNEAQ (reference sequence). The CDR3 bases are TGTGCCAACAGCCTCGACTTCTACAGAAGCACAGATACGCAGTATTTT. Protein product: CANSLDFYRSTDTQYF.

The chain is built from TRBV9 and TRBJ2-5, with 8 nucleotides matching TRBD2. The germline V gene encodes CDR1 SGDLS and CDR2 YYNGEE. After removal of 4 bases from V and 3 bases from J, the junction contained 8 bases not matched to a gene. CDR3 length: 15 residues. The CDR3 region has the DNA TGTGCCAGCAGCCTCAGTCCAGCGGGGGAAGAGACCCAGTACTTC. Its translation is CASSLSPAGEETQYF.

The chain employs TRBV28 and TRBJ1-1; D is ambiguous. Trimming pared 2 bases from V and 2 bases from J, leaving 24 bases between. The CDR3 covers 19 residues. Germline values: CDR1 MDHEN, CDR2 SYDVKM. This CDR3 reads CASSLKRWIQRPRNTEAFF. The DNA for the CDR3 is TGTGCCAGCAGTTTAAAGCGGTGGATCCAAAGGCCAAGAAACACTGAAGCTTTCTTT.

V and J are TRBV7-2 and TRBJ1-5; D may be TRBD1 (5 bases). Germline loops: CDR1 SGHTA, CDR2 FQGNSA. The germline V and J ends were trimmed by 5 bases and 7 bases, with 18 bases remaining between them. The CDR3 is 15 residues long. The CDR3 spells CASSSFHQRGQPQHF. The CDR3 DNA follows: TGTGCCAGCAGCAGCTTCCATCAACGGGGCCAGCCCCAGCATTTT.